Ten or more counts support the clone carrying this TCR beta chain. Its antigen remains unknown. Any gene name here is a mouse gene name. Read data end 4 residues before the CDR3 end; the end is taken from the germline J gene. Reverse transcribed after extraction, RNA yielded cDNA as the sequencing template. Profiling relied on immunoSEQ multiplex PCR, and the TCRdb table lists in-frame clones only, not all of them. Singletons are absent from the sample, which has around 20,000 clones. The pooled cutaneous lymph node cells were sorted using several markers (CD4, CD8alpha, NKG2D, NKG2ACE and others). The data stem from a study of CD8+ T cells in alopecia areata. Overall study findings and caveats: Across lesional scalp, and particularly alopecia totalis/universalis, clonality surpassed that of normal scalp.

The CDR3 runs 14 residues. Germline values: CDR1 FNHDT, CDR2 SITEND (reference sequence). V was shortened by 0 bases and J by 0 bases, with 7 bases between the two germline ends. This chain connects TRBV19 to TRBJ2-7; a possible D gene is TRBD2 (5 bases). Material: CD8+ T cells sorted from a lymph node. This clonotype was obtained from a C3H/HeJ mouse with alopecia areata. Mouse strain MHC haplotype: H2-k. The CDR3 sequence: CASSIGWVSYEQYF. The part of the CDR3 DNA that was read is TGTGCCAGCAGTATAGGCTGGGTCTCCTAT.